Sequencing of this TCR beta chain was carried out in a study of blood T cell repertoires in COVID-19. Across the whole study: Some COVID-19 samples were acute and others convalescent; all came from the United States, Italy and Spain.

In this sample, this clone turned up once. Sequencing used immunoSEQ multiplex PCR; TCRdb keeps in-frame clones, though not all of them. The data show approximately 500,000 clones, 89% seen once. The ends lost 4 bases at V and 9 bases at J; junction bases unmatched: 18. Germline assignment: CDR1 MGHRA and CDR2 YSYEKL. This CDR3 contains 18 residues. The rearrangement links TRBV4-1 to TRBJ1-6; 7 nucleotides match TRBD1. Sequenced input: peripheral blood. The TCR originated in a man between 18 and 35 years old with COVID-19, enrolled during active disease. The CDR3 region has the DNA TGCGCCAGCAGCCTGAATCGACAGGGCGTCGTAGATGGTTCACCCCTCCACTTT. Translation gives CASSLNRQGVVDGSPLHF.